Below are 20 T cell receptor beta chains sequenced from a single sample in a study of T cell responses to AZD1222 COVID-19 vaccine. Libraries were prepared by immunoSEQ multiplex PCR; TCRdb keeps only in-frame clonotypes and omits some of them. The table lists approximately 88,000 clones, approximately 90% of them singletons. Here the sequenced sample was peripheral blood, taken 28 days after the second AZD1222 dose. The receptor source for this set is an adult who received the AZD1222 COVID-19 vaccine.

The chain joins TRBV19 to TRBJ1-2; TRBD1 agrees at 9 bases. The CDR3 runs to 14 residues. V shed 4 bases, J shed 7 bases, and the junction held 7 bases outside the gene matches. Germline V gives CDR1 LNHDA, CDR2 SQIVND (reference sequence). In DNA form, the CDR3 reads TGTGCCAGTAGTACACGACAGGGGGTTGGTGGCTACACCTTC. It encodes CASSTRQGVGGYTF.

The chain is built from TRBV24-1 and TRBJ1-2, with 7 bases lining up with TRBD1. The germline V gene encodes CDR1 KGHDR and CDR2 SFDVKD. The CDR3 extends over 14 amino acids. V was clipped by 3 bases and J by 8 bases; unmatched bases: 8. DNA for the CDR3: TGTGCCACCAGTGATCCGGACAGGTTAGACGGCTACACCTTC. Encoded protein: CATSDPDRLDGYTF.

The chain is built from TRBV6-5 and TRBJ1-5; D remains unclear. The CDR3 totals 15 residues. The V gene lost 5 bases and the J gene lost 2 bases, with 13 bases spanning the gap. CDR1 MNHEY and CDR2 SVGAGI come from the germline V gene. The CDR3 here is CASSTQVQGNQPQHF. The CDR3 coding sequence is TGTGCCAGCAGTACTCAGGTTCAGGGCAATCAGCCCCAGCATTTT.

The chain is built from TRBV5-4 and TRBJ2-3; TRBD2 is a possible D gene (5 bases). CDR3 size: 14 residues. Germline CDR1 SGHNT, CDR2 YYREEE (reference sequence). V lost 1 base, J lost 4 bases, and 10 bases lay in between. The CDR3 DNA reads TGTGCCAGCAGCTTGTCCGCGGGCGCAGATACGCAGTATTTT. Encoded protein: CASSLSAGADTQYF.

The CDR3 spells CASSMSGGENTQYF. CDR3 nucleotide sequence: TGTGCCAGTAGTATGTCTGGGGGTGAAAATACGCAGTATTTT. This chain joins TRBV19 and TRBJ2-3; the D call may be TRBD1 or TRBD2 (5 bases each). The CDR3 is made up of 14 amino acids. Trimming shortened V by 3 bases and J by 7 bases, and 14 bases separated the two germline ends. Germline V gene lookup returns CDR1 LNHDA and CDR2 SQIVND (reference sequence).

The genes are TRBV28 and TRBJ1-6; weak D call: TRBD1 (6 bases). The V end was cut by 6 bases, the J end by 7 bases, with 19 bases between. CDR3 length: 16 residues. The germline V gene has CDR1 MDHEN and CDR2 SYDVKM. The DNA of the CDR3 is TGTGCCAGCAGGGCCCCGGGGGGGCGAGGAAATTCACCCCTCCACTTT. Translated, it gives CASRAPGGRGNSPLHF.

This chain uses TRBV13 with TRBJ1-3, with 11 bases lining up with TRBD1. Germline V gene sequence: CDR1 PRHDT, CDR2 FYEKMQ (reference sequence). V trimming: 5 bases; J trimming: 2 bases; junction bases outside the gene matches: 5. The CDR3 is 16 residues long. CDR3 DNA: TGTGCCAGCAGCCCTGGACAGGGGGCTGCTGGAAACACCATATATTTT. Translated: CASSPGQGAAGNTIYF.

This clone was picked up a small number of times. The chain uses TRBV19 and TRBJ1-4; TRBD1 matches at 9 bases. V lost 4 bases and J lost 8; bases outside the gene matches: 8. This CDR3 is 15 amino acids long. The germline gives CDR1 LNHDA, CDR2 SQIVND (reference sequence). This chain's CDR3 is CASSTRDRVVEKLFF. As DNA, the CDR3 is TGTGCCAGTAGTACCCGGGACAGGGTAGTAGAAAAACTGTTTTTT.

This clone occurred once. The chain couples TRBV9 to TRBJ2-1; weak D call: TRBD1 (6 bases). Trimming pared 2 bases from V and 5 bases from J, leaving 11 bases between. The CDR3 runs to 14 residues. The germline V gene has CDR1 SGDLS and CDR2 YYNGEE. In DNA form, the CDR3 reads TGTGCCAGCAGCGTTCAGGGGTCGGACAATGAGCAGTTCTTC. Residues: CASSVQGSDNEQFF.

The gene calls are TRBV20-1 and TRBJ1-1; D is uncertain. The CDR3 covers 11 residues. Trimming took off 6 bases at V and 2 bases at J, with 7 bases between the two ends. From germline, CDR1 is DFQATT and CDR2 SNEGSKA (reference sequence). CDR3 DNA sequence: TGCAGTGCGCCAGTAAACACTGAAGCTTTCTTT. It encodes CSAPVNTEAFF.

This chain links TRBV6-1 with TRBJ1-4, with 8 bases aligning to TRBD1. This CDR3 has 16 residues. V gave up 2 bases and J gave up 0 bases; unmatched junction bases: 2. In germline, CDR1 is MNHNS, CDR2 SASEGT. In nucleotides, the CDR3 is TGTGCCAGCAGTGAAAGGGACAGGACAACTAATGAAAAACTGTTTTTT. This translates into CASSERDRTTNEKLFF.

Points on this clone: At one end, the junction sequence differs from germline, possibly due to a read error. The rearrangement joins TRBV24-1 to TRBJ2-6; unclear D gene. CDR3 length equals 12 residues. Germline CDR1 is KGHDR and CDR2 is SFDVKD. CDR3 DNA: TGTGCCATCAGTCGTGGGGCCAACGTCCTGACTTTC. Amino acids: CAISRGANVLTF.

The chain recombines TRBV2 with TRBJ1-2; 9 nucleotides align to TRBD1. The V gene's germline CDR1 is SNHLY and CDR2 FYNNEI. V shed 2 bases, J shed 3 bases, and the junction held 4 bases outside the gene matches. CDR3 length: 15 amino acids. CDR3 sequence (DNA): TGTGCCAGCAGTGAAACAGGGGGCTCGGACTATGGCTACACCTTC. Protein sequence: CASSETGGSDYGYTF.

This chain connects TRBV6-6 to TRBJ1-1; no definite D call. The germline V gene has CDR1 MNHNY and CDR2 SVGAGI (reference sequence). There are 12 residues in the CDR3. Trimming stripped 6 bases from V and 8 bases from J, with 13 bases between. The CDR3 sequence is CASSASVPEAFF. The CDR3 nucleotides read TGTGCCAGCAGCGCCTCGGTCCCGGAAGCTTTCTTT.

This clone was detected once. The chain has TRBV27 and TRBJ2-1; possible D gene TRBD2, 6 bases. This CDR3 spans 16 amino acids. The V end was cut by 7 bases, the J end by 2 bases, with 18 bases between. Germline V CDR1 and CDR2: MNHEY, SMNVEV (reference sequence). The CDR3 DNA reads TGTGCCAGCACAATTTCCGGGACTGGAGCCTACAATGAGCAGTTCTTC. This sequence encodes CASTISGTGAYNEQFF.

The V call is TRBV6-2 or TRBV6-3, the J call TRBJ2-3; D is perhaps TRBD2 (5 bases). The length of the CDR3 is 16 residues. The V gene lost 6 bases and the J gene lost 4 bases, with 20 bases spanning the gap. Germline loops: CDR1 MNHEY, CDR2 SVGEGT. The CDR3: CASSPGLSIRADTQYF. CDR3 nucleotides: TGTGCCAGCAGCCCTGGACTCTCCATTAGAGCAGATACGCAGTATTTT.

The sample holds one count of this clone. J is TRBJ2-2 and V is TRBV9; D assignment may be TRBD1 or TRBD2 (5 bases each). Trimming took off 0 bases at V and 6 bases at J, with 12 bases between the two ends. The CDR3 has 15 residues. Germline lookup yields CDR1 SGDLS and CDR2 YYNGEE. DNA of the CDR3: TGTGCCAGCAGCGTAGTCGGGACCCTCCCCGGGGAGCTGTTTTTT. Protein sequence: CASSVVGTLPGELFF.

CDR3 loop: CASSPGGYGYTF. CDR3 in DNA: TGTGCCAGCAGTCCGGGGGGCTATGGCTACACCTTC. The rearrangement links TRBV2 to TRBJ1-2; D perhaps matches TRBD1 (5 bases). V was clipped by 5 bases and J by 4 bases, with 8 bases between them. This CDR3 is built from 12 residues. Per the germline V gene, CDR1 is SNHLY and CDR2 is FYNNEI. The variable domain in full, with the rest retrieved from reference TRBV2 and TRBJ1-2, is EPEVTQTPSHQVTQMGQEVILRCVPISNHLYFYWYRQILGQKVEFLVSFYNNEISEKSEIFDDQFSVERPDGSNFTLKIRSTKLEDSAMYFCASSPGGYGYTFGSGTRLTVV.

The chain has TRBV12-3 or TRBV12-4 and TRBJ2-7; D is undetermined. V dropped 8 bases and J dropped 9 bases, with 14 bases sitting between them. The CDR3 is 11 residues long. The CDR3: CASAINSRQYF. In nucleotides, the CDR3 is TGTGCCAGCGCGATCAACAGTCGGCAGTACTTC.

This chain uses TRBV28 with TRBJ1-5; D uncertain. Trimming shortened V by 2 bases and J by 7 bases, and 6 bases separated the two germline ends. In germline, CDR1 is MDHEN, CDR2 SYDVKM. This CDR3 spans 12 amino acids. Here the CDR3 reads CASSLGGQPQHF. CDR3 coding DNA: TGTGCCAGCAGTTTAGGCGGGCAGCCCCAGCATTTT.